Following are 25 T cell receptor beta chains from one sample sequenced in a study of cytomegalovirus exposure and HLA in healthy donors. With 60 Vbeta and 13 Jbeta primers, the PCR was carried out. TCRdb keeps only in-frame clones here, not all; method: immunoSEQ multiplex PCR. The table lists around 94,000 clones, over 65% of them singletons. Sequences were obtained from PBMCs. The receptors here all came from a woman in her thirties or forties in good health and CMV-seropositive.

The chain recombines TRBV18 with TRBJ1-1; unclear D gene. CDR3 length equals 16 residues. V lost 3 bases and J 1 base, leaving 15 bases between the germline ends. Germline lookup yields CDR1 KGHSH and CDR2 LQKENI. The CDR3 loop reads CASSPQYGAENTEAFF. For the CDR3, the DNA is TGTGCCAGCTCACCGCAGTACGGAGCAGAGAACACTGAAGCTTTCTTT.

The CDR3 region has the DNA TGTGCCAGCAGGGTGGGCCATAATCAGCCCCAGCATTTT. This encodes CASRVGHNQPQHF. The chain recombines TRBV6-5 with TRBJ1-5; the D is unclear. Germline V CDR1 and CDR2: MNHEY, SVGAGI. Trimming took 6 bases from V and 4 from J, leaving 10 bases between them. This CDR3 region has 13 residues.

The chain couples TRBV5-4 to TRBJ1-4; D remains unclear. Germline V gene sequence: CDR1 SGHNT, CDR2 YYREEE (reference sequence). This CDR3 has 15 residues. The V and J ends lost 1 base and 2 bases respectively, with 9 bases between them. The CDR3 DNA reads as TGTGCCAGCAGCTTGAGGAGAGCGACTAATGAAAAACTGTTTTTT. Protein sequence: CASSLRRATNEKLFF.

This clone has only one observation. V usage is TRBV29-1 and J usage is TRBJ1-1; a possible D gene is TRBD1 (5 bases). The CDR3 extends over 16 amino acids. V was trimmed by 2 bases and J by 0 bases, leaving 16 bases between them. The germline CDR1 and CDR2 sequences are SQVTM and ANQGSEA. The CDR3 DNA follows: TGCAGCGTTGAATCAGGGAACCGCTATCTGAACACTGAAGCTTTCTTT. The encoded protein is CSVESGNRYLNTEAFF.

The chain employs TRBV2 and TRBJ1-5, with 7 bases aligning to TRBD1. The CDR3 is 15 residues long. The V gene's germline CDR1 is SNHLY and CDR2 FYNNEI. Germline trimming cut 7 bases from V and 1 base from J; bases unmatched to any gene: 7. The CDR3 reads CASTLGTVSNQPQHF. The CDR3 nucleotides are TGTGCCAGCACCCTCGGGACAGTAAGCAATCAGCCCCAGCATTTT. The complete variable domain, with remaining parts taken from reference TRBV2 and TRBJ1-5, reads EPEVTQTPSHQVTQMGQEVILRCVPISNHLYFYWYRQILGQKVEFLVSFYNNEISEKSEIFDDQFSVERPDGSNFTLKIRSTKLEDSAMYFCASTLGTVSNQPQHFGDGTRLSIL.

The chain employs TRBV2 and TRBJ2-1; TRBD2 matches 7 bases. V trimming: 5 bases; J trimming: 10 bases; junction bases outside the gene matches: 5. CDR1 and CDR2 (germline): SNHLY, FYNNEI. This CDR3 has 12 amino acids. The CDR3 loop reads CASSRGLLEQFF. The CDR3 DNA reads TGTGCCAGCAGTAGGGGACTACTAGAGCAGTTCTTC.

The V gene is TRBV19, the J gene TRBJ2-3, with 10 bases that match TRBD2. Germline CDR1 LNHDA, CDR2 SQIVND (reference sequence). The CDR3 is made up of 14 amino acids. After removal of 7 bases from V and 4 bases from J, the junction contained 5 bases not matched to a gene. CDR3 in amino acids: CASKREGASDTQYF. CDR3 coding DNA: TGTGCCAGTAAGCGGGAGGGAGCTTCAGATACGCAGTATTTT.

The chain has TRBV6-5 and TRBJ2-1; D is unclear. Per germline, CDR1 MNHEY and CDR2 SVGAGI. The CDR3 loop spans 12 amino acids. Trimming removed 4 bases at V and 12 bases at J, with 13 bases between. The CDR3 sequence: CASSSPPRPQFF. CDR3 sequence (DNA): TGTGCCAGCAGTTCTCCCCCTCGTCCGCAGTTCTTC.

This clone has a handful of counts. This chain joins TRBV28 and TRBJ1-3; possible D gene TRBD1, 6 bases. The CDR3 is made up of 16 amino acids. In germline, CDR1 is MDHEN, CDR2 SYDVKM. V shed 8 bases and J shed 4 bases, with 21 bases lying between them. The DNA for the CDR3 is TGTGCCAGCTTTAGCCCCGGGACACTCACAGGAAACACCATATATTTT. Its protein product is CASFSPGTLTGNTIYF. The whole variable domain, remainder taken from reference TRBV28 and TRBJ1-3, is DVKVTQSSRYLVKRTGEKVFLECVQDMDHENMFWYRQDPGLGLRLIYFSYDVKMKEKGDIPEGYSVSREKKERFSLILESASTNQTSMYLCASFSPGTLTGNTIYFGEGSWLTVV.

The CDR3 DNA follows: TGTGCCAGCTCACCGGTCCCCAGCCAAGAGACCCAGTACTTC. Protein product: CASSPVPSQETQYF. The chain is built from TRBV18 and TRBJ2-5; D uncertain. CDR3 length: 14 residues. Per the germline V gene, CDR1 is KGHSH and CDR2 is LQKENI. Trimming removed 3 bases from V and 1 base from J, with 9 bases in between.

The chain carries TRBV5-4 and TRBJ2-5, with 10 bases that match TRBD2. This CDR3 has 18 residues. V trimming: 2 bases; J trimming: 5 bases; junction bases outside the gene matches: 15. Germline V CDR1 and CDR2: SGHNT, YYREEE (reference sequence). The CDR3 region has the DNA TGTGCCAGCAGCTTTTCTGCACTAGCGGGATCGACTTCCGAGACCCAGTACTTC. It translates to CASSFSALAGSTSETQYF.

J is TRBJ2-7 and V is TRBV5-1; 8 nucleotides match TRBD1. Germline lookup yields CDR1 SGHRS and CDR2 YFSETQ. V lost 0 bases and J lost 3; bases outside the gene matches: 2. The CDR3 totals 14 residues. The CDR3 sequence: CASSLDRGFYEQYF. In nucleotides, the CDR3 is TGCGCCAGCAGCTTGGACAGGGGGTTCTACGAGCAGTACTTC.

V gene TRBV5-8 combines with J gene TRBJ2-1, with TRBD2 matching over 8 bases. The CDR3 runs 16 residues. Trimming at V came to 0 bases and at J to 5 bases, leaving 7 bases not matched to a gene. Germline lookup yields CDR1 SGHTS and CDR2 YDEGEE. CDR3 in DNA: TGTGCCAGCAGCTTGGCTTGGGGACTAGTTGACAATGAGCAGTTCTTC. Translating gives CASSLAWGLVDNEQFF.

In its sample, this clone ranks as medium-sized. V and J are TRBV4-3 and TRBJ2-3; tentatively, D is TRBD2 (5 bases). Germline loops: CDR1 LGHNA, CDR2 YSLEER. V was cut by 0 bases and J by 5 bases, with 15 bases left in between. The CDR3 is made up of 16 amino acids. For the CDR3, the DNA is TGCGCCAGCAGCCAAGATTTGGCCGGGATTGGAGATACGCAGTATTTT. Amino acids: CASSQDLAGIGDTQYF.

The chain employs TRBV7-9 and TRBJ2-7; 8 bases map to TRBD2. The germline V gene has CDR1 SEHNR and CDR2 FQNEAQ (reference sequence). CDR3 length: 15 amino acids. With 5 bases clipped from V and 6 bases from J, the junction kept 12 bases outside the gene matches. CDR3 residues: CASSPRGGGSIEQYF. The CDR3 coding sequence is TGTGCCAGCAGCCCCCGGGGGGGAGGGAGCATCGAGCAGTACTTC.

This chain uses TRBV2 with TRBJ2-5; D remains ambiguous. The CDR3 is 13 residues long. CDR1 SNHLY and CDR2 FYNNEI come from the germline V gene. The V end was cut by 6 bases, the J end by 1 base, with 9 bases between. In DNA, the CDR3 is TGTGCCAGCAGGGCAGAACCCCAAGAGACCCAGTACTTC. Translation: CASRAEPQETQYF.

This chain connects TRBV29-1 to TRBJ2-7; 13 positions agree with TRBD2. Trimming took 7 bases from V and 5 from J; bases not matched to a gene: 5. CDR1 SQVTM and CDR2 ANQGSEA come from the germline V gene. This CDR3 spans 13 amino acids. This CDR3 is CSARLAGGHEQYF. The DNA of the CDR3 is TGCAGCGCCCGACTAGCGGGAGGCCACGAGCAGTACTTC.

The chain recombines TRBV30 with TRBJ1-5; 7 positions match TRBD1. This CDR3 is built from 14 residues. The trim removed 2 bases at V and 6 bases at J, leaving 7 bases unmatched. Germline V gene sequence: CDR1 GTSNPN, CDR2 SVGIG (reference sequence). CDR3 residues: CAWSLGGPGQPQHF. The CDR3 DNA reads as TGTGCCTGGAGTCTAGGGGGCCCTGGTCAGCCCCAGCATTTT.

This clone has only a few counts. CDR3 DNA sequence: TGTGCCAGCAGTTCGCCGGGACTCCCTAGAGACCAGTACTTC. Its translation: CASSSPGLPRDQYF. V usage is TRBV6-5 and J usage is TRBJ2-5, with D possibly TRBD2 on 6 matching bases. Germline CDR1 reads MNHEY; CDR2 reads SVGAGI. This CDR3 is 14 amino acids long. V lost 4 bases, J lost 10 bases, and 19 bases lay in between.

This chain joins TRBV7-2 and TRBJ2-7; 11 bases match TRBD2. CDR1 is SGHTA, CDR2 FQGNSA, per germline. Germline trimming cut 6 bases from V and 6 bases from J; bases unmatched to any gene: 10. CDR3 length equals 15 residues. The CDR3 DNA sequence: TGTGCCAGCAGGCTTACTAGCGGGAGTAAGGGCGAGCAGTACTTC. This gives the protein CASRLTSGSKGEQYF.

This chain connects TRBV28 to TRBJ1-2; D gene uncertain. The germline V gene has CDR1 MDHEN and CDR2 SYDVKM. The CDR3 loop spans 14 amino acids. Trimming took 2 bases from V and 4 from J, leaving 11 bases between them. In DNA form, the CDR3 reads TGTGCCAGCAGTTTAAGGACTGTACTCTATGGCTACACCTTC. Protein: CASSLRTVLYGYTF.

V and J are TRBV4-3 and TRBJ2-4, with D possibly matching TRBD2 (5 bases). The CDR3 loop spans 14 amino acids. V was shortened by 2 bases and J by 4 bases, with 9 bases between the two germline ends. The V gene's germline CDR1 is LGHNA and CDR2 YSLEER. The CDR3 is CASSQKGEKNIQYF. CDR3 nucleotide sequence: TGCGCCAGCAGCCAAAAGGGAGAGAAAAACATTCAGTACTTC.

The rearrangement joins TRBV9 to TRBJ2-3; D may be TRBD1 (6 bases). The germline CDR1 and CDR2 sequences are SGDLS and YYNGEE. CDR3 length: 14 residues. Trimming took off 0 bases at V and 2 bases at J, with 7 bases between the two ends. Here the CDR3 DNA reads TGTGCCAGCAGCGTAGGGACAGCCACAGATACGCAGTATTTT. Residues: CASSVGTATDTQYF.

The chain recombines TRBV25-1 with TRBJ2-1; 9 nucleotides line up with TRBD2. The J segment lost 3 bases and the V segment lost 1 base, leaving 4 bases of the junction unmatched. The CDR3 extends over 16 amino acids. Looked up from germline, CDR1 is MGHDK and CDR2 is SYGVNS. The CDR3 region has the DNA TGTGCCAGCAGTGAATTGGCGGGAGGGTTCTACAATGAGCAGTTCTTC. It translates to CASSELAGGFYNEQFF.

The chain uses TRBV4-3 and TRBJ2-3, with unresolved D. V was shortened by 2 bases and J by 2 bases, with 14 bases between the two germline ends. Germline assignment: CDR1 LGHNA and CDR2 YSLEER. The CDR3 spans 16 residues. The CDR3 DNA follows: TGCGCCAGCAGCCAACGCGCTGCCAGGCCCACAGATACGCAGTATTTT. Its protein product is CASSQRAARPTDTQYF.